This T cell receptor beta chain originates from a study of beta chain features in type 1 diabetes. Overall study findings and caveats: There was a moderate but significant shortening of TCRB CDR3s in all four CD4+ subsets of Type 1 diabetes patients.

This CDR3 region has 14 residues. V gave up 5 bases and J gave up 1 base, with 11 bases separating them. Per germline, CDR1 SGHTA and CDR2 FQGTGA. Isolated RNA was reverse transcribed in full, so expressed TCRB transcripts were sequenced. For naive, central memory and regulatory T cell samples, reads averaged around 3.5 million. Data came from immunoSEQ multiplex PCR; TCRdb stores just in-frame clones and leaves some out. Among hundreds of thousands of clones listed, around a sixth were seen once. Heparinised blood was drawn once per donor, averaging about 116 mL. Without exception, sorted populations had purity beyond 98%. Regarding this clone: Antigen specificity is unknown.

The sequence was collected from a man aged 18 to 30 in good health. What was sequenced was naive CD4+ T cells from blood. The chain joins TRBV7-3 to TRBJ1-1, with a tentative D call TRBD1 (5 bases). The CDR3: CASSPHTGNTEAFF. CDR3 coding DNA: TGTGCCAGCAGCCCTCACACAGGGAACACTGAAGCTTTCTTT.